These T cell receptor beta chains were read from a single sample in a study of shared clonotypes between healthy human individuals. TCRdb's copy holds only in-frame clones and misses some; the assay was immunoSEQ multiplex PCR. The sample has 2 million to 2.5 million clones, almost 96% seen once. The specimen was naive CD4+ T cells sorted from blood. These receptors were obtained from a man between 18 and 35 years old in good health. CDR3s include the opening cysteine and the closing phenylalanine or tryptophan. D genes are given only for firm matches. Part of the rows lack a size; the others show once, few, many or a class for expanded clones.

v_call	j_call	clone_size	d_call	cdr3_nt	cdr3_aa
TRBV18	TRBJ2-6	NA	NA	TGTGCCAGCTCACCAATGGGGGTGGCGTCTGGGGCCAACGTCCTGACTTTC	CASSPMGVASGANVLTF
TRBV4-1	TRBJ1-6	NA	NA	TGCGCCAGCAGCCTGGAAGCTACGGGGAATAATTCACCCCTCCACTTT	CASSLEATGNNSPLHF
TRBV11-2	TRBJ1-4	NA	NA	TGTGCCAGCAGCTTTGCCGGAACTAATGAAAAACTGTTTTTT	CASSFAGTNEKLFF
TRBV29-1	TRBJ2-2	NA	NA	TGCAGCGTTGAAGGGGGTGACGGGGAGCTGTTTTTT	CSVEGGDGELFF
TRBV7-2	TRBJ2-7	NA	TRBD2	TGTGCCAGCAGCTTAGTTCGGGGGGGCCTCGACGAGCAGTACTTC	CASSLVRGGLDEQYF
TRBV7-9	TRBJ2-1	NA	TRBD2	TGTGCCAGCAGCCATCGACTAGCGGGAATCGTCGGTGAGCAGTTCTTC	CASSHRLAGIVGEQFF
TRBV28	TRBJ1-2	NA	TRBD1	TGTGCCAGCAGTTTACGGGGAGGGGGCCATAACTATGGCTACACCTTC	CASSLRGGGHNYGYTF
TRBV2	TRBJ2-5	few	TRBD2	TGTGCCAGCAGTGAAAAGCGGGAGAAGATAACCCAGTACTTC	CASSEKREKITQYF
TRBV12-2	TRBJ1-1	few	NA	TGTGCAAGTCGCTTAGTTACCCCCGAAGCTTTCTTT	CASRLVTPEAFF
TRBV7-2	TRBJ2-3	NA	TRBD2	TGTGCCAGCAGCTTCGGGGGGGCAGATACGCAGTATTTT	CASSFGGADTQYF
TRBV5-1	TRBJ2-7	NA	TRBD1	TGCGCCAGCAGCTTGGTAGGACAGGACTACGAGCAGTACTTC	CASSLVGQDYEQYF